The 23 T cell receptor beta chains below all came from one sample that was sequenced in a study of regulatory T cells in long-lasting Graves disease. To make TCR beta libraries, researchers used iRepertoire HTBI primers and Arm-PCR of CDR3 regions. Each CDR3 protein is one row after TCRdb ran MiXCR on the multiplex PCR reads. This table holds roughly 700,000 distinct CDR3 sequences, 30% found once. Documented time point: persistent/refractory GD, antithyroid drugs over 5 years with positive TRAb. Generation of the TCR library employed RNA extracted from PBMCs. The sample consisted of peripheral blood mononuclear cells (PBMCs), taken when the disease was refractory, from a patient treated with antithyroid drugs. The receptors were gathered from a female donor with Graves disease.

There are a few counts of this clonotype. The chain employs TRBV19 and TRBJ1-1; 7 positions match TRBD1. Germline V gene data show CDR1 as LNHDA and CDR2 as SQIVND (reference sequence). Trimming cost V 6 bases and J 7 bases; bases outside gene matches: 8. The CDR3 spans 13 residues. This CDR3 reads CASSLQGIDEAFF. CDR3 DNA: TGTGCCAGTAGCCTACAGGGGATCGATGAAGCTTTCTTT.

The sample holds a few counts of this clonotype. This rearrangement joins TRBV6-1 to TRBJ1-5; the D is unclear. CDR1 MNHNS and CDR2 SASEGT come from the germline V gene. This CDR3 has 12 residues. Trimming removed 6 bases from V and 4 bases from J, with 7 bases in between. The CDR3 nucleotides read TGTGCCAGCAGAGAAACGAATCAGCCCCAGCATTTT. Amino acids: CASRETNQPQHF.

This clonotype was seen only a few times. The chain recombines TRBV11-2 with TRBJ2-5, with D possibly being TRBD2 (6 bases). Between the trimmed V and J ends, which lost 0 bases and 0 bases, there was a span of 11 bases. Germline assignment: CDR1 SGHAT and CDR2 FQNNGV. This CDR3 region has 16 residues. CDR3 loop: CASSLDCREYQETQYF. In DNA, the CDR3 is TGTGCCAGCAGCTTAGATTGTCGGGAGTACCAAGAGACCCAGTACTTC.

V is TRBV6-1 and J is TRBJ1-1; the D is unclear. The V gene's germline CDR1 is MNHNS and CDR2 SASEGT. The CDR3 contains 13 residues. V was pared by 4 bases and J by 7 bases, with 13 bases between. This CDR3 is CASSGLGPIEAFF. The CDR3 nucleotides read TGTGCCAGCAGTGGACTGGGCCCAATTGAAGCTTTCTTT.

This clonotype was recorded a few times. V and J are TRBV19 and TRBJ1-2; D is perhaps TRBD1 (6 bases). Trimming pared 2 bases from V and 8 bases from J, leaving 18 bases between. Germline CDR1 is LNHDA and CDR2 is SQIVND (reference sequence). CDR3 length: 15 amino acids. This CDR3 reads CASSILGSGEEGYTF. The CDR3 region has the DNA TGTGCCAGTAGTATATTGGGGTCAGGGGAAGAAGGCTACACCTTC.

This clonotype was detected only a few times. The chain has TRBV29-1 and TRBJ1-6, with 9 bases identical to TRBD1. Germline values: CDR1 SQVTM, CDR2 ANQGSEA. The CDR3 totals 15 residues. Trimming cost V 6 bases and J 6 bases; bases outside gene matches: 9. Here the CDR3 reads CSVLDRGTGNSPLHF. Here the CDR3 DNA reads TGCAGCGTACTGGACAGGGGAACTGGTAATTCACCCCTCCACTTT.

This clonotype showed up just once. The rearrangement joins TRBV7-3 to TRBJ2-2; D unclear. This CDR3 has 15 amino acids. Deletions cut 3 bases from V and 2 bases from J, with 10 bases between. Germline V gene data show CDR1 as SGHTA and CDR2 as FQGTGA. This CDR3 reads CASSLQASNTGELFF. The CDR3 DNA reads TGTGCCAGCAGCTTGCAAGCATCTAACACCGGGGAGCTGTTTTTT.

The J gene is TRBJ2-1, the V gene TRBV5-1, with TRBD2 identical over 7 bases. The V and J ends lost 4 bases and 10 bases, in that order; junction bases with no gene match: 14. Per germline, CDR1 SGHRS and CDR2 YFSETQ. The CDR3 consists of 15 residues. The CDR3 is CASSVDTPGGQEQFF. The CDR3 nucleotides read TGCGCCAGCAGCGTGGACACCCCGGGAGGCCAGGAGCAGTTCTTC.

The chain joins TRBV10-3 to TRBJ2-7; no firm D call. This CDR3 spans 14 amino acids. CDR1 and CDR2 from the germline V gene are ENHRY and SYGVKD. V was cut by 10 bases and J by 6 bases, with 22 bases left in between. The CDR3 sequence is CASRRKLQSREQYF. The CDR3 DNA follows: TGTGCCAGCAGGCGTAAATTACAGAGCCGCGAGCAGTACTTC.

The J gene is TRBJ1-5, the V gene TRBV4-1; the match to TRBD1 covers 9 bases. Germline CDR1 and CDR2: MGHRA and YSYEKL. The CDR3 extends over 14 amino acids. V trimming: 1 base; J trimming: 7 bases; junction bases outside the gene matches: 2. This chain's CDR3 is CASSQGTGAQPQHF. The CDR3 coding sequence is TGCGCCAGCAGCCAAGGGACAGGGGCGCAGCCCCAGCATTTT.

On this clonotype itself: A much larger clonotype is one base distant, so this may be a read error. The genes are TRBV6-5 and TRBJ1-4; no clear D gene. This CDR3 is built from 15 residues. Germline assignment: CDR1 MNHEY and CDR2 SVGAGI. DNA of the CDR3: TGTGCCAGCAGTTTGTCGAGGGCAACTAATGAAAAACTGGTTTTT. It yields the protein CASSLSRATNEKLVF.

The chain couples TRBV9 to TRBJ2-7; possibly TRBD2 for D (5 bases). The CDR3 spans 14 residues. V lost 0 bases, J lost 3 bases, and 10 bases lay in between. The germline V gene has CDR1 SGDLS and CDR2 YYNGEE. CDR3 loop: CASSVDGVGYEQYF. CDR3 bases: TGTGCCAGCAGCGTAGACGGGGTAGGCTACGAGCAGTACTTC.

V is TRBV29-1 and J is TRBJ1-1, with 9 bases identical to TRBD1. CDR1 and CDR2 from the germline V gene are SQVTM and ANQGSEA. The CDR3 spans 14 residues. The trim removed 7 bases at V and 4 bases at J, leaving 10 bases unmatched. The CDR3 loop is CSGLGGQGSTEAFF. The CDR3 DNA is TGCAGCGGCCTTGGGGGACAGGGCTCCACTGAAGCTTTCTTT.

The rearrangement uses TRBV19 and TRBJ1-2; weak D call: TRBD1 (6 bases). Germline V gene lookup returns CDR1 LNHDA and CDR2 SQIVND (reference sequence). Deletions cut 3 bases from V and 3 bases from J, with 14 bases between. This CDR3 has 15 amino acids. CDR3 nucleotides: TGTGCCAGTAGTATGTCCTCGGGGGCAGACTATGGCTACACCTTC. This translates into CASSMSSGADYGYTF.

This clonotype was observed a single time. This sequence joins TRBV5-1 and TRBJ1-4; TRBD1 matches at 8 bases. The CDR3 is made up of 16 amino acids. V lost 0 bases to trimming and J lost 7 bases; unmatched junction nucleotides: 8. CDR1 is SGHRS, CDR2 YFSETQ, per germline. CDR3: CASSLGQGLDGEKLFF. The CDR3 bases are TGCGCCAGCAGCTTGGGACAGGGGCTGGATGGTGAAAAACTGTTTTTT. The full variable domain, its missing parts supplied by reference TRBV5-1 and TRBJ1-4, is KAGVTQTPRYLIKTRGQQVTLSCSPISGHRSVSWYQQTPGQGLQFLFEYFSETQRNKGNFPGRFSGRQFSNSRSEMNVSTLELGDSALYLCASSLGQGLDGEKLFFGSGTQLSVL.

J is TRBJ1-2 and V is TRBV9, with 9 bases fitting TRBD1. CDR3 length equals 15 residues. The trim removed 0 bases at V and 4 bases at J, leaving 4 bases unmatched. Germline CDR1 is SGDLS and CDR2 is YYNGEE. CDR3 sequence (DNA): TGTGCCAGCAGCGTAGCGGGACAGGGCCTCTATGGCTACACCTTC. Translating gives CASSVAGQGLYGYTF.

The genes are TRBV3-1 and TRBJ1-3; D gene uncertain. The CDR3 has 16 amino acids. V was pared by 4 bases and J by 0 bases, with 13 bases between. Germline V CDR1 and CDR2: LGHDT, YNNKEL (reference sequence). The CDR3 coding sequence is TGTGCCAGCAGCCTCTTCCGGGAAACCTCTGGAAACACCATATATTTT. It yields the protein CASSLFRETSGNTIYF. Together with reference TRBV3-1 and TRBJ1-3, the CDR3 gives the full variable domain: DTAVSQTPKYLVTQMGNDKSIKCEQNLGHDTMYWYKQDSKKFLKIMFSYNNKELIINETVPNRFSPKSPDKAHLNLHINSLELGDSAVYFCASSLFRETSGNTIYFGEGSWLTVV.

This clonotype was seen more than once but under ten times. The V and J genes are TRBV30 and TRBJ2-5; 10 bases are a match to TRBD2. Trimming took 0 bases from V and 2 from J; bases not matched to a gene: 3. CDR3 length equals 15 residues. Germline V gene sequence: CDR1 GTSNPN, CDR2 SVGIG (reference sequence). The CDR3 reads CAWSVPGLAQETQYF. CDR3 coding DNA: TGTGCCTGGAGTGTACCGGGACTAGCGCAAGAGACCCAGTACTTC.

This sequence joins TRBV20-1 and TRBJ1-1, with D maybe TRBD1 (5 bases). The CDR3 loop spans 16 amino acids. The V end was cut by 2 bases, the J end by 5 bases, with 21 bases between. Germline V gene lookup returns CDR1 DFQATT and CDR2 SNEGSKA (reference sequence). CDR3 sequence reads: CSARLTGTLVGTEAFF. The CDR3 bases are TGCAGTGCTAGACTAACAGGAACCCTGGTGGGGACTGAAGCTTTCTTT.

This clonotype was seen many times. CDR3 bases: TGTGCCAGCAGTTCCAGGTCACTCTACGAGCAGTACTTC. Its protein is CASSSRSLYEQYF. The rearrangement joins TRBV11-2 to TRBJ2-7; D is unresolved. Looked up from germline, CDR1 is SGHAT and CDR2 is FQNNGV. V was shortened by 6 bases and J by 3 bases, with 12 bases between the two germline ends. CDR3 length: 13 residues.

The genes are TRBV27 and TRBJ1-1; D is perhaps TRBD1 (5 bases). The CDR3 sequence is 17 residues long. V was shortened by 10 bases and J by 4 bases, with 28 bases between the two germline ends. CDR1 MNHEY and CDR2 SMNVEV come from the germline V gene (reference sequence). CDR3 DNA: TGTGCCACTCCCCCGGTATGGCAGGGCGGGGGTGCCACTGAAGCTTTCTTT. Translation gives CATPPVWQGGGATEAFF.

The chain joins TRBV20-1 to TRBJ1-1; 10 bases map to TRBD1. J gave up 4 bases and V 6 bases, and 17 bases lay outside the gene matches. The V gene's germline CDR1 is DFQATT and CDR2 SNEGSKA (reference sequence). This CDR3 contains 17 residues. The CDR3 is CSAEETGGGIRGTEAFF. The CDR3 bases are TGCAGTGCGGAAGAGACAGGGGGCGGGATTAGGGGCACTGAAGCTTTCTTT.

The V gene is TRBV28, the J gene TRBJ2-2, with no clear D. Germline CDR1 reads MDHEN; CDR2 reads SYDVKM. With 10 bases removed from V and 8 bases from J, the gap between germline ends came to 14 bases. There are 12 residues in the CDR3. DNA of the CDR3: TGTGCCACTAGGCCGGCTCAGGGGGAGCTGTTTTTT. This codes for CATRPAQGELFF.